These T cell receptor beta chains were read from a single sample in a study of vaccination and CD4 T cells after COVID-19. A single record per CDR3 protein comes from TCRdb applying MiXCR to the PCR reads. The data contain approximately 8,500 distinct CDR3 sequences, approximately 55% of them seen just once; the ten biggest clones take up 25% to 40%. For these TCRs, the target antigens are not known. The sequenced material came from CD4+ T cells from blood, cultured in vitro. These receptors all stem from a human donor who had recovered from COVID-19. CDR3s include the opening cysteine and the closing phenylalanine or tryptophan. The order of the fields is D gene, J gene, clone size, V gene, CDR3 DNA, CDR3 protein. D genes are given only for firm matches. Where a row states a size, it is once, few, many or the class of an expanded clone; other rows omit it.

D: NA
J: TRBJ2-1
size: once
V: TRBV19
DNA: TGTGCCAGTAGTAATAGTGGGCGCCAGGTCGGCCATGAGCAGTTCTTC
CDR3: CASSNSGRQVGHEQFF

D: NA
J: TRBJ2-1
size: few
V: TRBV20-1
DNA: TGCAGTGCTAGAGATCCCCAGTTAGGGCAGGGGTTCTTC
CDR3: CSARDPQLGQGFF

D: TRBD1
J: TRBJ1-2
size: NA
V: TRBV6-5
DNA: TGTGCCAGCAGTTACGGCGGGACAGGGTACTATGGCTACACCTTC
CDR3: CASSYGGTGYYGYTF

D: NA
J: TRBJ2-4
size: few
V: TRBV21-1
DNA: TGTGCCAGCATCGACGAGATAAGGGTCTCCTTTATAGCCAAAAACATTCAGTACTTC
CDR3: CASIDEIRVSFIAKNIQYF

D: NA
J: TRBJ2-3
size: NA
V: TRBV6-2/TRBV6-3
DNA: TGTGCCAGCAGTTACGTAGCGGCAGATACGCAGTATTTT
CDR3: CASSYVAADTQYF

D: TRBD1
J: TRBJ2-7
size: few
V: TRBV20-1
DNA: TGCAGTGCTAGAGATAGGGTGACAGGGGGCCTCTACGAGCAGTACTTC
CDR3: CSARDRVTGGLYEQYF

D: NA
J: TRBJ2-3
size: NA
V: TRBV20-1
DNA: TGCAGTGCTAGATACTCGTCAGATACGCAGTATTTT
CDR3: CSARYSSDTQYF

D: NA
J: TRBJ2-5
size: NA
V: TRBV5-8
DNA: TGTGCCAGCAGCTTGGAACTGAGCGCTCAAGAGACCCAGTACTTC
CDR3: CASSLELSAQETQYF

D: TRBD1
J: TRBJ2-7
size: NA
V: TRBV12-5
DNA: TGTGCTAGTGGTATCGGGGACAGGGACTACGAGCAGTACTTC
CDR3: CASGIGDRDYEQYF

D: NA
J: TRBJ1-5
size: few
V: TRBV20-1
DNA: TGCAGTGCTTGGGACAACAATCAGCCCCAGCATTTT
CDR3: CSAWDNNQPQHF

D: NA
J: TRBJ1-2
size: NA
V: TRBV20-1
DNA: TGCAGTGCCTACCCGCCCAGGGGCCGCTCTAACTATGGCTACACCTTC
CDR3: CSAYPPRGRSNYGYTF